Below, 10 T cell receptor beta chains from the same sample are listed, as sequenced in a study of cytomegalovirus exposure and HLA in healthy donors. PCR used 60 Vbeta primers and 13 Jbeta primers. Measured with immunoSEQ multiplex PCR; TCRdb has only the in-frame clones, and not every one. Seen here are roughly 200,000 clones, roughly 88% observed once, and the top ten hold 0.71%. Sequenced material: PBMCs. The receptors here all came from a boy under 10 years old in good health and CMV-seronegative.

The chain is built from TRBV18 and TRBJ2-7; D is uncertain. The germline CDR1 and CDR2 sequences are KGHSH and LQKENI. This CDR3 has 15 residues. V gave up 0 bases and J gave up 0 bases, with 9 bases separating them. The CDR3 nucleotides are TGTGCCAGCTCACCACCGTCGCGGAGCTCCTACGAGCAGTACTTC. It is translated as CASSPPSRSSYEQYF.

V gene TRBV7-3 combines with J gene TRBJ2-5; 11 bases map to TRBD1. The trim removed 2 bases at V and 4 bases at J, leaving 3 bases unmatched. The CDR3 is 15 residues long. Germline lookup yields CDR1 SGHTA and CDR2 FQGTGA. Here the CDR3 DNA reads TGTGCCAGCAGCTTATTAGGGACAGGGGGAGAGACCCAGTACTTC. Translation gives CASSLLGTGGETQYF. Filled out from reference TRBV7-3 and TRBJ2-5, the complete variable domain reads GAGVSQTPSNKVTEKGKYVELRCDPISGHTALYWYRQSLGQGPEFLIYFQGTGAADDSGLPNDRFFAVRPEGSVSTLKIQRTERGDSAVYLCASSLLGTGGETQYFGPGTRLLVL.

The rearrangement uses TRBV10-3 and TRBJ2-7; tentatively, D is TRBD1 (6 bases). V was trimmed by 8 bases and J by 3 bases, leaving 8 bases between them. Germline-derived CDR1 and CDR2 are ENHRY and SYGVKD. The CDR3 sequence is 11 residues long. CDR3 protein: CAIWTDYEQYF. DNA for the CDR3: TGTGCCATCTGGACAGACTACGAGCAGTACTTC.

The chain is built from TRBV30 and TRBJ2-3, with 11 bases aligning to TRBD1. With V trimmed by 8 bases and J by 6 bases, 4 bases remained unmatched. The CDR3 runs to 12 residues. Germline CDR1 GTSNPN, CDR2 SVGIG (reference sequence). This chain's CDR3 is CARTGGDDTQYF. CDR3 bases: TGTGCCCGGACAGGGGGCGATGATACGCAGTATTTT.

The V call is TRBV4-1, the J call TRBJ2-1; the match to TRBD1 covers 8 bases. Germline V gene sequence: CDR1 MGHRA, CDR2 YSYEKL. J gave up 11 bases and V 1 base, and 7 bases lay outside the gene matches. This CDR3 contains 14 residues. The CDR3 DNA follows: TGCGCCAGCAGCCAAGTTAGAGGACAGGGTAAGCAGTTCTTC. Translation: CASSQVRGQGKQFF.

The V and J genes are TRBV5-4 and TRBJ1-3; no clear D. Trimming took 3 bases from V and 0 from J, leaving 10 bases between them. The CDR3 contains 15 residues. From germline, CDR1 is SGHNT and CDR2 YYREEE (reference sequence). The CDR3 here is CASSSAGSSGNTIYF. Written as DNA, the CDR3 is TGTGCCAGCAGCTCCGCTGGGAGCTCTGGAAACACCATATATTTT.

This clone was seen a few times. The CDR3 region has the DNA TGCGCCAGCAGCACTGGGGGGGAGTATGGCTACACCTTC. Translated, it gives CASSTGGEYGYTF. V and J are TRBV5-1 and TRBJ1-2, with D possibly being TRBD1 (5 bases). Germline V gene sequence: CDR1 SGHRS, CDR2 YFSETQ. Trimming took off 4 bases at V and 5 bases at J, with 12 bases between the two ends. CDR3 length: 13 amino acids.

This sequence joins TRBV15 and TRBJ2-7; 7 nucleotides align to TRBD1. With V trimmed by 6 bases and J by 5 bases, 10 bases remained unmatched. CDR3 size: 14 residues. Looked up from germline, CDR1 is LNHNV and CDR2 is YYDKDF (reference sequence). The CDR3 DNA sequence: TGTGCCACCAGTCAGGGGGACGATCTCCACGAGCAGTACTTC. Translated, it gives CATSQGDDLHEQYF.

The V call is TRBV10-3, the J call TRBJ2-1, with D maybe TRBD1 (6 bases). There are 12 residues in the CDR3. V shed 2 bases and J shed 7 bases, with 6 bases lying between them. Looked up from germline, CDR1 is ENHRY and CDR2 is SYGVKD. The chain's CDR3 is CAISEQGNEQFF. The CDR3 region has the DNA TGTGCCATCAGTGAGCAGGGGAATGAGCAGTTCTTC.

The genes are TRBV15 and TRBJ2-1, with 10 bases that match TRBD2. With 1 base clipped from V and 0 bases from J, the junction kept 6 bases outside the gene matches. The V gene's germline CDR1 is LNHNV and CDR2 YYDKDF (reference sequence). This CDR3 has 18 amino acids. The CDR3, as DNA: TGTGCCACCAGCAGAGTACCTAGCGGGGGTAGCTCCTACAATGAGCAGTTCTTC. It specifies CATSRVPSGGSSYNEQFF.